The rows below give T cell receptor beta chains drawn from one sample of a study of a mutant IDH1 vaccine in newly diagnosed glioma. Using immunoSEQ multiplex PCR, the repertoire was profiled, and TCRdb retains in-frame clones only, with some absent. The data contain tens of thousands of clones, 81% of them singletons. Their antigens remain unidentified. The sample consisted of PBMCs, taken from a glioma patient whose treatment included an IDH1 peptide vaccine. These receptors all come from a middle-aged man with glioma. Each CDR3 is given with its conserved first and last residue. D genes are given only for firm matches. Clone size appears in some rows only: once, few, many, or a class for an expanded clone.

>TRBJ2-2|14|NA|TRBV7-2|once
CASSLLRARGELFF
TGTGCCAGCAGCTTACTAAGGGCGCGGGGGGAGCTGTTTTTT
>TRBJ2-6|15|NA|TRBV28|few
CASRGRGSGANVLTF
TGTGCCAGCAGGGGACGCGGGTCTGGGGCCAACGTCCTGACTTTC
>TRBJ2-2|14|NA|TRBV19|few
CASSIGGGTGELFF
TGTGCCAGTAGTATTGGTGGAGGGACCGGGGAGCTGTTTTTT
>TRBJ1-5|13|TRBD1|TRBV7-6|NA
CASSFRQGQPQHF
TGTGCCAGCAGCTTTAGACAGGGTCAGCCCCAGCATTTT
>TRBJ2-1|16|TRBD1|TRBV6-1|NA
CASSGAGTGEAHEQFF
TGTGCCAGCAGTGGCGCCGGGACAGGGGAAGCCCATGAGCAGTTCTTC
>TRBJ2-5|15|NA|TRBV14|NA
CASSLRDAVQETQYF
TGTGCCAGCAGCCTCCGGGACGCCGTTCAAGAGACCCAGTACTTC
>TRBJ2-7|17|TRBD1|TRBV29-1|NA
CSVLYSRQGRSSYEQYF
TGCAGCGTTCTATATTCCCGACAGGGGAGGAGTTCCTACGAGCAGTACTTC
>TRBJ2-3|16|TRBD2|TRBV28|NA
CASSPGTSGMTDTQYF
TGTGCCAGCAGTCCGGGGACTAGCGGGATGACAGATACGCAGTATTTT
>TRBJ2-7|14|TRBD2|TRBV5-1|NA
CASGGTSGSYEQYF
TGCGCCAGCGGCGGGACTAGCGGCAGCTACGAGCAGTACTTC
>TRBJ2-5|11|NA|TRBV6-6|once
CASSSRETQYF
TGTGCCAGCAGTTCCCGAGAGACCCAGTACTTC
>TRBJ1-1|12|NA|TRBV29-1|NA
CSVRSWRTEAFF
TGCAGCGTTCGGTCCTGGAGGACTGAAGCTTTCTTT
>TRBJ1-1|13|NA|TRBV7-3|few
CASSFGEGTEAFF
TGTGCCAGCAGCTTCGGGGAAGGCACTGAAGCTTTCTTT
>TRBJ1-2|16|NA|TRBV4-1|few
CASSQGGVRVGYGYTF
TGCGCCAGCAGCCAAGGAGGGGTACGGGTTGGCTATGGCTACACCTTC
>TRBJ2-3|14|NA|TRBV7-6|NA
CASSLRVATDTQYF
TGTGCCAGCAGCTTAAGGGTGGCCACAGATACGCAGTATTTT
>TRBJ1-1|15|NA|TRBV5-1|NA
CASSLVWRRSTEAFF
TGCGCCAGCAGCTTGGTATGGAGGCGAAGCACTGAAGCTTTCTTT
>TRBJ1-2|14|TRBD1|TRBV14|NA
CASSQVPGGFGYTF
TGTGCCAGCAGCCAAGTCCCAGGGGGTTTCGGCTACACCTTC
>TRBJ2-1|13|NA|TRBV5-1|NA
CASSLLRDNEQFF
TGCGCCAGCAGCTTGTTGAGGGACAATGAGCAGTTCTTC
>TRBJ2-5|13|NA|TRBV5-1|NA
CASTLGGQETQYF
TGCGCCAGCACTTTGGGGGGCCAAGAGACCCAGTACTTC